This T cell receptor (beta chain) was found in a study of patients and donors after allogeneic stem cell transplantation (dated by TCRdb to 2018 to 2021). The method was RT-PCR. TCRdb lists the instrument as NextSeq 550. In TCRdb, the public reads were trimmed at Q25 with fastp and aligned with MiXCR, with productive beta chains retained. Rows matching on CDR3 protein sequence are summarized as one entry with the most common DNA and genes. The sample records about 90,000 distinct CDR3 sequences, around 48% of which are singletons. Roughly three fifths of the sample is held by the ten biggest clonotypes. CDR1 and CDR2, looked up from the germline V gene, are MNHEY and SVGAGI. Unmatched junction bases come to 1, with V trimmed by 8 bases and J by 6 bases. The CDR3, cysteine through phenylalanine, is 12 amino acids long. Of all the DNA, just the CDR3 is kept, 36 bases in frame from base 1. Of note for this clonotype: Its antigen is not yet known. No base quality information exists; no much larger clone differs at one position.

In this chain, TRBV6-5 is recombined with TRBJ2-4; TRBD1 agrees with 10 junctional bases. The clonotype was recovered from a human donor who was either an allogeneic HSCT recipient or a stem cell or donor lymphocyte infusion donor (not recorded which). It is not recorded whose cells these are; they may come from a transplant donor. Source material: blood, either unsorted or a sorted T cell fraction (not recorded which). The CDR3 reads CASGDRGNIQYF. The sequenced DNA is TGTGCCAGCGGGGACAGGGGAAACATTCAGTACTTC.